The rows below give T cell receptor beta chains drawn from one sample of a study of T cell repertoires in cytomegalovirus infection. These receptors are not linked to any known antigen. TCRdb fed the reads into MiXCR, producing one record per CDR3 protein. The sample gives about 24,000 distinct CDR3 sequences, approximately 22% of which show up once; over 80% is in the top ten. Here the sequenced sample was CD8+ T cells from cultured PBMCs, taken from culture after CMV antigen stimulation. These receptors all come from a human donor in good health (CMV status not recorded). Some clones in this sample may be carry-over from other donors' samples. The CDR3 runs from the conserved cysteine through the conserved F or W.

CDR3 protein: CASSWTGNSPLHF
V gene: TRBV7-3

CDR3 protein: CASSQGGLQFF
V gene: TRBV4-1

CDR3 protein: CASSYGEITSEAFF
V gene: TRBV6-5

CDR3 protein: CASRELGMNTEAFF
V gene: TRBV2

CDR3 protein: CATSRDRRGSGNTIYF
V gene: TRBV15

CDR3 protein: CASSLAPGTVNQPQHF
V gene: TRBV5-1

CDR3 protein: CAISDGMITEAFF
V gene: TRBV10-3

CDR3 protein: CASSSDRGDVQDYNEQFF
V gene: TRBV7-9

CDR3 protein: CASGLDTAYNEQFF
V gene: TRBV12-5

CDR3 protein: CASSPTRFYEQYF
V gene: TRBV7-8

CDR3 protein: CASSEPTSGVYEQYF
V gene: TRBV6-1

CDR3 protein: CAISDPHLGYGYTF
V gene: TRBV10-3

CDR3 protein: CASSPNHYEQYF
V gene: TRBV6-1

CDR3 protein: CASSQIVRFSYEQYF
V gene: TRBV3-1

CDR3 protein: CASSLYPSANTGELFF
V gene: TRBV11-2

CDR3 protein: CASSLWVAGSSYNEQFF
V gene: TRBV7-9

CDR3 protein: CASSHTSGGSYNEQFF
V gene: TRBV5-1

CDR3 protein: CASSTSPFSYEQYF
V gene: TRBV7-8

CDR3 protein: CASSPGRPRGLFF
V gene: TRBV7-9

CDR3 protein: CASSLAGEKTQYF
V gene: TRBV5-6

CDR3 protein: CASSLSAGDNYGYTF
V gene: TRBV27

CDR3 protein: CAVGGPGAYEQYF
V gene: TRBV7-6

CDR3 protein: CASTLRRARTDTQYF
V gene: TRBV7-8

CDR3 protein: CASSPGGEYFPLNTEAFF
V gene: TRBV5-1

CDR3 protein: CASSPRTGVHYEQYF
V gene: TRBV7-2

CDR3 protein: CASSQGIIGGQGVEDTQYF
V gene: TRBV4-1

CDR3 protein: CASSLDHNEQFF
V gene: TRBV7-2

CDR3 protein: CASVEMTGLTADTQYF
V gene: TRBV7-8

CDR3 protein: CASSLVAGGTDTQYF
V gene: TRBV7-2

CDR3 protein: CASKTGVNSPLHF
V gene: TRBV27

CDR3 protein: CASSEALDPRVYGYTF
V gene: TRBV6-1

CDR3 protein: CASSPGQGNLWDTQYF
V gene: TRBV4-2

CDR3 protein: CASSSTGLGYGYTF
V gene: TRBV7-9

CDR3 protein: CASSYSGAGGSNEQFF
V gene: TRBV6-5

CDR3 protein: CASSYGNTDTQYF
V gene: TRBV27

CDR3 protein: CASRVKGTSGTLWTDTQYF
V gene: TRBV6-1